The 11 T cell receptor beta chains presented below share a single source sample, sequenced in a study of blood T cell repertoires in COVID-19. Here immunoSEQ multiplex PCR was the method, and the copy in TCRdb shows in-frame clones only, minus some. The data contain approximately 91,000 clones, roughly 72% of them singletons. Sequenced input: peripheral blood. The origin of the receptors is a man between 65 and 85 years old with acute or convalescent COVID-19.

The chain is built from TRBV19 and TRBJ1-1; 10 bases align to TRBD1. The CDR3 has 17 residues. The germline CDR1 and CDR2 sequences are LNHDA and SQIVND (reference sequence). J lost 3 bases, V lost 6 bases, and 13 bases had no gene match. The CDR3 bases are TGTGCCAGTAGGGGGATTTTAACCGGACAGGGGGACACTGAAGCTTTCTTT. It encodes CASRGILTGQGDTEAFF.

The chain employs TRBV7-9 and TRBJ2-5; tentative D call: TRBD1 (5 bases). CDR1 is SEHNR, CDR2 FQNEAQ, per germline (reference sequence). This CDR3 comprises 15 residues. The V end lost 6 bases, the J end lost 2 bases, and 16 bases lay between the germline ends. The CDR3 sequence: CASSFLQDDQETQYF. Written as DNA, the CDR3 is TGTGCCAGCAGTTTCCTACAGGACGATCAAGAGACCCAGTACTTC.

V is TRBV5-1 and J is TRBJ2-3; D is perhaps TRBD2 (5 bases). There are 12 residues in the CDR3. V was pared by 4 bases and J by 3 bases, with 6 bases between. Per the germline V gene, CDR1 is SGHRS and CDR2 is YFSETQ. This CDR3 reads CASSPGTDTQYF. The DNA for the CDR3 is TGCGCCAGCAGCCCGGGGACAGATACGCAGTATTTT.

The gene calls are TRBV6-5 and TRBJ1-1; tentative D call: TRBD1 (6 bases). Germline CDR1 reads MNHEY; CDR2 reads SVGAGI. V was trimmed by 5 bases and J by 1 base, leaving 11 bases between them. The length of the CDR3 is 14 residues. The CDR3 here is CASSLRDKNTEAFF. For the CDR3, the DNA is TGTGCCAGCAGTCTCCGGGACAAGAACACTGAAGCTTTCTTT.

The rearrangement links TRBV7-9 to TRBJ2-1, with D perhaps TRBD2 (5 bases). Germline V CDR1 and CDR2: SEHNR, FQNEAQ (reference sequence). The CDR3 length is 13 residues. Trimming removed 4 bases at V and 6 bases at J, with 10 bases between. Written as DNA, the CDR3 is TGTGCCAGCAGCTCATCGACTACCAATGAGCAGTTCTTC. It is translated as CASSSSTTNEQFF.

To note about this clone: One end of the junction is discordant with germline, which a read error may explain. This chain joins TRBV28 and TRBJ2-5, with D perhaps matching TRBD1 (6 bases). CDR1 MDHEN and CDR2 SYDVKM come from the germline V gene. CDR3 length: 13 residues. The CDR3 reads CASSLIPQGHENF. Here the CDR3 DNA reads TGTGCCAGCAGTTTAATCCCACAGGGACATGAAAACTTC.

The rearrangement uses TRBV5-1 and TRBJ1-5; D remains ambiguous. This CDR3 comprises 15 residues. CDR1 and CDR2 (germline): SGHRS, YFSETQ. The germline V and J ends were trimmed by 0 bases and 3 bases, with 10 bases remaining between them. The CDR3 here is CASSLAPGNNQPQHF. The CDR3 bases are TGCGCCAGCAGCTTGGCCCCGGGGAACAATCAGCCCCAGCATTTT.

Note on this clone: Germline is not matched at one junction end, which may reflect a read error. CDR3 DNA sequence: TGTGCCAGCAGCTTAGAGGACTTCTACTATGAGCAGTTCTTC. Residues: CASSLEDFYYEQFF. The chain has TRBV11-2 and TRBJ2-1, with D maybe TRBD2 (5 bases). The CDR3 extends over 14 amino acids. Germline V gene sequence: CDR1 SGHAT, CDR2 FQNNGV.

The rearrangement links TRBV7-9 to TRBJ2-7; D might be TRBD1 (5 bases). The CDR3 covers 15 residues. Germline CDR1 and CDR2: SEHNR and FQNEAQ (reference sequence). V shed 3 bases and J shed 5 bases, with 17 bases lying between them. CDR3 sequence: CASSFPWQGSDEQYV. The CDR3, as DNA: TGTGCCAGCAGCTTCCCTTGGCAGGGATCGGACGAGCAGTACGTC.

The V call is TRBV4-1, the J call TRBJ2-1; 7 bases fit TRBD2. The CDR3 sequence is 15 residues long. V lost 1 base to trimming and J lost 2 bases; unmatched junction nucleotides: 2. CDR1 is MGHRA, CDR2 YSYEKL, per germline. The CDR3 coding sequence is TGCGCCAGCAGCCAAGTGGGAGGGGCCTACAATGAGCAGTTCTTC. This sequence encodes CASSQVGGAYNEQFF.

The chain uses TRBV7-2 and TRBJ2-4; 7 bases agree with TRBD2. The V gene end was trimmed by 1 base and the J gene end by 6 bases; junction bases not matched to a gene: 3. From germline, CDR1 is SGHTA and CDR2 FQGNSA. CDR3 size: 14 residues. CDR3 protein: CASSLGLAGNIQYF. The CDR3 nucleotides are TGTGCCAGCAGCTTAGGACTAGCAGGAAACATTCAGTACTTC.